This TCR beta chain originates from a study of shared clonotypes between healthy human individuals. Findings and limits, study-wide: Across a handful of donors, naive CD4 shared roughly 5.2%, naive CD8 approximately 3.5%, memory CD4 approximately 2.5%, memory CD8 around 0.42%. As a rule, naive subsets had a larger estimated richness than memory subsets.

With respect to this clone: Antigen: not known.

Profiling relied on immunoSEQ multiplex PCR, and the TCRdb table lists in-frame clones only, not all of them. The sample lists a few million clones, just over 90% occurring once. This CDR3 comprises 17 residues. Per germline, CDR1 SEHNR and CDR2 FQNEAQ (reference sequence). V gave up 2 bases and J gave up 2 bases; unmatched junction bases: 9. The TCR originated in a man aged 18 to 29 in good health. This chain uses TRBV7-9 with TRBJ2-3; TRBD2 matches at 8 bases. Sequencing was carried out using naive CD4+ T cells sorted from blood. Subset defined: CD45RA+ positively selected. CDR3 sequence: CASSLFSAGGTTDTQYF. CDR3 DNA: TGTGCCAGCAGCTTATTTTCCGCGGGAGGTACCACAGATACGCAGTATTTT.